Presented here are 22 T cell receptor beta chains from one specimen sequenced in a study of early T cells in non-severe SARS-CoV-2 infection. MiXCR, run by TCRdb on the 5' RACE reads, gives a single entry per CDR3 protein. The sample lists 80,000 to 100,000 distinct CDR3 sequences; 9.5% to 12% were seen once. Sequenced here: whole blood, sampled at baseline. The receptors were gathered from an adult who was a healthcare worker with PCR-confirmed SARS-CoV-2 infection or an uninfected control (not recorded which).

The CDR3 loop is CASSLQGSTGELFF. In nucleotides, the CDR3 is TGTGCCAGCAGCCTACAGGGTAGTACCGGGGAGCTGTTTTTT. The gene calls are TRBV2 and TRBJ2-2, with D maybe TRBD1 (6 bases). The CDR3 runs 14 residues. Looked up from germline, CDR1 is SNHLY and CDR2 is FYNNEI. Trimming stripped 6 bases from V and 5 bases from J, with 13 bases between.

The chain recombines TRBV30 with TRBJ2-3, with no clear D. Germline V lookup: CDR1 GTSNPN, CDR2 SVGIG (reference sequence). This CDR3 has 15 amino acids. Trimming stripped 1 base from V and 1 base from J, with 12 bases between. CDR3 nucleotide sequence: TGTGCCTGGAGTGGTGGGCTTGGGGGCACAGATACGCAGTATTTT. Its protein is CAWSGGLGGTDTQYF.

The chain employs TRBV20-1 and TRBJ1-1, with TRBD1 identical over 8 bases. The CDR3 contains 14 residues. The trim removed 5 bases at V and 4 bases at J, leaving 9 bases unmatched. CDR1 DFQATT and CDR2 SNEGSKA come from the germline V gene (reference sequence). CDR3 loop: CSACCPTGGTEAFF. The CDR3 DNA sequence: TGCAGTGCTTGTTGCCCTACAGGGGGCACTGAAGCTTTCTTT.

This clonotype was counted between two and nine times. The rearrangement uses TRBV27 and TRBJ1-5; D may be TRBD1 (5 bases). The germline CDR1 and CDR2 sequences are MNHEY and SMNVEV (reference sequence). The V end lost 2 bases, the J end lost 0 bases, and 11 bases lay between the germline ends. The CDR3 is made up of 16 amino acids. This CDR3 is CASSLGGPYSNQPQHF. In nucleotides, the CDR3 is TGTGCCAGCAGTTTAGGGGGTCCCTATAGCAATCAGCCCCAGCATTTT.

Only a few counts were recorded for this clonotype. The chain employs TRBV5-1 and TRBJ2-7, with TRBD1 identical over 9 bases. Germline V gene lookup returns CDR1 SGHRS and CDR2 YFSETQ. This CDR3 comprises 18 residues. V shed 3 bases, J shed 3 bases, and the junction held 16 bases outside the gene matches. The CDR3 here is CASSWLTSGTGSFYEQYF. DNA of the CDR3: TGCGCCAGCAGCTGGCTAACTTCCGGGACAGGGTCATTCTACGAGCAGTACTTC.

A few counts support this clonotype. This chain links TRBV29-1 with TRBJ1-5; no clear D. The V end was cut by 0 bases, the J end by 3 bases, with 9 bases between. This CDR3 contains 14 residues. The germline CDR1 and CDR2 sequences are SQVTM and ANQGSEA. CDR3: CSVEDGFYNQPQHF. For the CDR3, the DNA is TGCAGCGTTGAAGATGGATTCTACAATCAGCCCCAGCATTTT.

Ten or more counts support this clonotype. This chain uses TRBV7-3 with TRBJ2-2; 7 bases line up with TRBD1. From germline, CDR1 is SGHTA and CDR2 FQGTGA. With 6 bases clipped from V and 1 base from J, the junction kept 2 bases outside the gene matches. This CDR3 is 14 amino acids long. Written as DNA, the CDR3 is TGTGCCAGCAGGGGACAGCGGAACACCGGGGAGCTGTTTTTT. Translated: CASRGQRNTGELFF.

On this clonotype: With a much larger clone just one base away, this may be a read error. The J gene is TRBJ1-6, the V gene TRBV20-1; 7 positions match TRBD1. Per the germline V gene, CDR1 is DFQATT and CDR2 is SNEGSKA (reference sequence). The J segment lost 7 bases and the V segment lost 3 bases, leaving 6 bases of the junction unmatched. CDR3 length: 14 residues. This CDR3 reads CSASLGQDNSPLHF. The CDR3 coding sequence is TGCAGTGCTAGCCTCGGACAGGACAATTCACCCCTCCACTTT.

The J gene is TRBJ2-3, the V gene TRBV7-2; a weak D match, TRBD2 (5 bases). V gave up 5 bases and J gave up 2 bases, with 17 bases separating them. CDR1 is SGHTA and CDR2 is FQGNSA in the germline V gene. This CDR3 is built from 16 residues. Here the CDR3 DNA reads TGTGCCAGCAGCCCCGTTAGAGCGGCCCTCACAGATACGCAGTATTTT. As protein: CASSPVRAALTDTQYF.

This clonotype was detected a few times. The chain couples TRBV7-2 to TRBJ2-3, with 8 bases that match TRBD1. The CDR3 has 15 amino acids. J gave up 6 bases and V 4 bases, and 9 bases lay outside the gene matches. CDR1 is SGHTA and CDR2 is FQGNSA in the germline V gene. CDR3 loop: CASSYRDRSLDTQYF. CDR3 sequence (DNA): TGTGCCAGCAGCTACCGGGACAGGTCTTTGGATACGCAGTATTTT.

This clonotype showed up many times. The rearrangement links TRBV18 to TRBJ2-3; 8 bases are a match to TRBD2. With V trimmed by 4 bases and J by 2 bases, 8 bases remained unmatched. The CDR3 is 16 amino acids. CDR1 is KGHSH and CDR2 is LQKENI in the germline V gene. CDR3 bases: TGTGCCAGCTCACTGGTGAGCGGGGGTCTCACAGATACGCAGTATTTT. Protein product: CASSLVSGGLTDTQYF. Using reference TRBV18 and TRBJ2-3 for the parts outside the CDR3, the full variable domain is NAGVMQNPRHLVRRRGQEARLRCSPMKGHSHVYWYRQLPEEGLKFMVYLQKENIIDESGMPKERFSAEFPKEGPSILRIQQVVRGDSAAYFCASSLVSGGLTDTQYFGPGTRLTVL.

This clonotype was counted only a few times. The CDR3 DNA follows: TGTGCCAGCAGTCGTACCAACGAGCAGTACTTC. Residues: CASSRTNEQYF. V usage is TRBV3-1 and J usage is TRBJ2-7; D unclear. The V end was cut by 6 bases, the J end by 5 bases, with 8 bases between. There are 11 residues in the CDR3. The germline V gene has CDR1 LGHDT and CDR2 YNNKEL (reference sequence).

The J gene is TRBJ2-7, the V gene TRBV6-5, with 7 positions matching TRBD1. The germline V gene encodes CDR1 MNHEY and CDR2 SVGAGI. Losses at the gene ends were 2 bases for V and 0 bases for J; bases not matched to a gene: 1. This CDR3 contains 14 residues. The DNA of the CDR3 is TGTGCCAGCAGTTACCGGGACAGCTCCTACGAGCAGTACTTC. It encodes CASSYRDSSYEQYF.

This clonotype was picked up a small number of times. V is TRBV7-2 and J is TRBJ2-7; D may be TRBD2 (6 bases). The CDR3 has 15 amino acids. CDR1 is SGHTA, CDR2 FQGNSA, per germline. The germline V and J ends were trimmed by 5 bases and 0 bases, with 14 bases remaining between them. DNA of the CDR3: TGTGCCAGCAGCCCCAGGGCCGGGAGCTCCTACGAGCAGTACTTC. Amino acid sequence: CASSPRAGSSYEQYF.

In DNA form, the CDR3 reads TGCAGTGCCCGGGATCTAGGGTACGGGACCCGCAATTCACCCCTCCACTTT. Translation: CSARDLGYGTRNSPLHF. The V call is TRBV20-1, the J call TRBJ1-6, with D possibly matching TRBD1 (5 bases). The germline V gene has CDR1 DFQATT and CDR2 SNEGSKA (reference sequence). There are 17 residues in the CDR3. Trimming cost V 6 bases and J 7 bases, with 25 bases left between them.

The DNA of the CDR3 is TGTGCCAGCAGCTTAATAGCGTCTCAAGAGACCCAGTACTTC. This codes for CASSLIASQETQYF. The V and J genes are TRBV7-3 and TRBJ2-5, with D maybe TRBD2 (5 bases). V dropped 1 base and J dropped 2 bases, with 8 bases sitting between them. Germline V gene lookup returns CDR1 SGHTA and CDR2 FQGTGA. The CDR3 runs to 14 residues.

The V gene is TRBV5-4, the J gene TRBJ2-7; weak D call: TRBD2 (6 bases). Germline-derived CDR1 and CDR2 are SGHNT and YYREEE (reference sequence). The length of the CDR3 is 13 residues. The V end lost 4 bases, the J end lost 3 bases, and 11 bases lay between the germline ends. DNA of the CDR3: TGTGCCAGCAGCCGGGACTTTAACTACGAGCAGTACTTC. Translation: CASSRDFNYEQYF.

This clonotype was observed many times. The V and J genes are TRBV5-1 and TRBJ2-1; D is unresolved. CDR3 length: 11 amino acids. Per germline, CDR1 SGHRS and CDR2 YFSETQ. V lost 6 bases to trimming and J lost 4 bases, with 5 bases between them. The CDR3 DNA follows: TGCGCCAGCAACTATTACAATGAGCAGTTCTTC. As protein: CASNYYNEQFF.

The V call is TRBV7-2, the J call TRBJ2-7; the D gene is possibly TRBD2 (5 bases). V was shortened by 5 bases and J by 2 bases, with 13 bases between the two germline ends. The CDR3 consists of 14 residues. Germline values: CDR1 SGHTA, CDR2 FQGNSA. This CDR3 is CASSPYRGPYEQYF. CDR3 nucleotide sequence: TGTGCCAGCAGCCCCTACCGAGGGCCCTACGAGCAGTACTTC.

The table lists this clonotype with a few counts. The chain couples TRBV7-3 to TRBJ2-1; possible D gene TRBD2, 5 bases. Between the trimmed V and J ends, which lost 1 base and 3 bases, there was a span of 10 bases. Per germline, CDR1 SGHTA and CDR2 FQGTGA. The CDR3 loop spans 15 amino acids. CDR3 DNA sequence: TGTGCCAGCAGCTTAAGAGGGCCCCTCTACAATGAGCAGTTCTTC. Translation gives CASSLRGPLYNEQFF.

This clonotype showed up just a few times. The chain combines TRBV7-3 with TRBJ2-3; tentative D call: TRBD2 (6 bases). V gave up 5 bases and J gave up 2 bases, with 14 bases separating them. This CDR3 is built from 15 residues. CDR1 SGHTA and CDR2 FQGTGA come from the germline V gene. This CDR3 reads CASSPWGEATDTQYF. CDR3 DNA sequence: TGTGCCAGCAGCCCCTGGGGGGAAGCCACAGATACGCAGTATTTT. The variable domain in full, completed from reference TRBV7-3 and TRBJ2-3, reads GAGVSQTPSNKVTEKGKYVELRCDPISGHTALYWYRQSLGQGPEFLIYFQGTGAADDSGLPNDRFFAVRPEGSVSTLKIQRTERGDSAVYLCASSPWGEATDTQYFGPGTRLTVL.

The chain has TRBV6-1 and TRBJ2-1, with D unclear. The V gene's germline CDR1 is MNHNS and CDR2 SASEGT. Trimming shortened V by 5 bases and J by 7 bases, and 12 bases separated the two germline ends. The CDR3 consists of 13 residues. The CDR3 reads CASSIIDGNEQFF. DNA of the CDR3: TGTGCCAGCAGTATAATAGATGGGAATGAGCAGTTCTTC.